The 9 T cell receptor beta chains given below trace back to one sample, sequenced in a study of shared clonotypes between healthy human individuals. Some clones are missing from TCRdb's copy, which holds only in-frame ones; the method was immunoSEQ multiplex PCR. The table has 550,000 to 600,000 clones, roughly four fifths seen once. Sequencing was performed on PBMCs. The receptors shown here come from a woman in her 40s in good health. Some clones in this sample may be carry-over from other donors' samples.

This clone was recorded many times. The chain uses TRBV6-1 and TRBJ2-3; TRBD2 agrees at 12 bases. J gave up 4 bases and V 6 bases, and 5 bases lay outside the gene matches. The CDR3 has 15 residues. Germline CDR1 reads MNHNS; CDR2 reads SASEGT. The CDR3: CASSPTSGSPDTQYF. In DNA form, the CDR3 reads TGTGCCAGCAGCCCGACTAGCGGGAGTCCAGATACGCAGTATTTT.

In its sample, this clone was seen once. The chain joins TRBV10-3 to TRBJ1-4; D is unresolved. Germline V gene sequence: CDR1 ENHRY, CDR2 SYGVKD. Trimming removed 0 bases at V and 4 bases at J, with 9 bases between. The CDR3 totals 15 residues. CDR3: CAISESREHNEKLFF. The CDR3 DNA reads TGTGCCATCAGTGAGTCTCGCGAACATAATGAAAAACTGTTTTTT.

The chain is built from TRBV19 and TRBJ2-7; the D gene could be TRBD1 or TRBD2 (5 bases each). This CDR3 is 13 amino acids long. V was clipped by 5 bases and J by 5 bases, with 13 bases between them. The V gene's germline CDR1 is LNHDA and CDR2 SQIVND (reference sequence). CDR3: CASSPTRGDEQYF. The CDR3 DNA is TGTGCCAGTAGTCCTACGAGGGGAGACGAGCAGTACTTC.

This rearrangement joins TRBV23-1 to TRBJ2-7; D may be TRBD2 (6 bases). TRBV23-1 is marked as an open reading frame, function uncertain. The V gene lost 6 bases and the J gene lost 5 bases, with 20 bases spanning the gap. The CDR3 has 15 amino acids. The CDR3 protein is CASRPAPGGVDEQYF. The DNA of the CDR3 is TGCGCCAGCAGACCCGCACCCGGGGGAGTCGACGAGCAGTACTTC.

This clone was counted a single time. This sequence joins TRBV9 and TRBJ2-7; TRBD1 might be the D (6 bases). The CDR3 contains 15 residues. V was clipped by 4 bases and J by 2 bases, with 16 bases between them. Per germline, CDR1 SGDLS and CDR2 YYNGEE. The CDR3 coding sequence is TGTGCCAGCAGCCAAGAGGACAGCCAGGCCTACGAGCAGTACTTC. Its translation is CASSQEDSQAYEQYF.

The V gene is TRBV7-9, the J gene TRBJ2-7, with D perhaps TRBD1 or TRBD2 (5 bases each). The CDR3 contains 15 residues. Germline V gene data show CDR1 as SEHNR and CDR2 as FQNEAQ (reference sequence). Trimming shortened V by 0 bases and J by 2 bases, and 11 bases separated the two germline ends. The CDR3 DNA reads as TGTGCCAGCAGCTTAGCAGGTCAGGGAGCCTACGAGCAGTACTTC. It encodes CASSLAGQGAYEQYF.

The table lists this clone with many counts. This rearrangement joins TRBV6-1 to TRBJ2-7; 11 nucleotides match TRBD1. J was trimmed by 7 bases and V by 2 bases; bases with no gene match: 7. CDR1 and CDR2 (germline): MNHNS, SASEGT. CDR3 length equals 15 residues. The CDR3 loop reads CASSEWTGGAGEQYF. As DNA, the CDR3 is TGTGCCAGCAGTGAATGGACAGGGGGCGCGGGGGAGCAGTACTTC.

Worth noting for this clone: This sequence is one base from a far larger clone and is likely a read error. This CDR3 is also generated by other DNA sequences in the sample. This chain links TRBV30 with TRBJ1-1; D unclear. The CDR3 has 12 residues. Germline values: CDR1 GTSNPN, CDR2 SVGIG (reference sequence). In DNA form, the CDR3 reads TGTGCCTGGAGGGAGGGTCGCTCTGAAGCCTTCTTT. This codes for CAWREGRSEAFF.

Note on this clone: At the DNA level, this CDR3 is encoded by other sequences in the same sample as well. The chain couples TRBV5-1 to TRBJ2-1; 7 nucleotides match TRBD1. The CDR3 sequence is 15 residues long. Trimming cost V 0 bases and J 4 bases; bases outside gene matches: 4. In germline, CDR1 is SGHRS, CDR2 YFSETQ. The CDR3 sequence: CASSLVAGGYNEQFF. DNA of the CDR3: TGCGCCAGCAGCTTGGTTGCAGGGGGATACAATGAGCAGTTCTTC.